The T cell receptor (beta chain) described here comes from a study of blood T cell repertoires in COVID-19. Overall study context: PBMCs, B-cell-depleted T cells, or T cells were the source of the cDNA or gDNA that made up the material.

Study members were between about 18 and 100 years old and lived in over 20 US regions. People in the exposed group encountered a COVID-19 case within 2 weeks before entering the study. In the original processing: Using reference gene primer amplification, nucleated cell counts were estimated. Method: immunoSEQ multiplex PCR; TCRdb's copy keeps in-frame clones and lacks some. That table gives V, J and clone size, and the DNA gave D and trimming. The table records a few hundred thousand clones, 91% of them present only once. Source material: PBMCs or T cells enriched from blood (not recorded which). The sequence came from a woman aged 40-49 years who had been exposed to COVID-19.

Here the CDR3 DNA reads TGCGCCAGCAGCCCCGGGACAGGGGGCCGCAATCAGCCCCAGCATTTT. Translation: CASSPGTGGRNQPQHF. V is TRBV5-1 and J is TRBJ1-5, with 12 bases matching TRBD1. In germline, CDR1 is SGHRS, CDR2 YFSETQ. Trimming removed 4 bases from V and 2 bases from J; junction bases left unmatched: 4. There are 16 residues in the CDR3.